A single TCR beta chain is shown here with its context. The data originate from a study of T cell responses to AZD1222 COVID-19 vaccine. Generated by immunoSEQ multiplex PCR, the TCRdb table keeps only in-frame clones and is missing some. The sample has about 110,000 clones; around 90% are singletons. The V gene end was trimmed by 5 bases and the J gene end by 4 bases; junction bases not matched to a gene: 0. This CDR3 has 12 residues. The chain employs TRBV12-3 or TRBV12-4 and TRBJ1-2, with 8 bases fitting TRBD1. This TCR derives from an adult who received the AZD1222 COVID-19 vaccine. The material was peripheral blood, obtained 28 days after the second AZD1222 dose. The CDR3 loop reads CASSTGGYGYTF. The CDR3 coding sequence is TGTGCCAGCAGTACAGGGGGCTATGGCTACACCTTC.